A selection of T cell receptor beta chains follows, all from one sample in a study of blood T cell repertoires in COVID-19. Measured with immunoSEQ multiplex PCR; TCRdb has only the in-frame clones, and not every one. The sample shows about 29,000 clones, 60% to 80% of them seen only once. The sequenced material came from peripheral blood. These receptors came from a woman between 70 and 85 years old with acute or convalescent COVID-19. Both conserved end residues are part of each CDR3. Fields, in order: clone size, J gene, D gene, V gene, CDR3 protein, CDR3 DNA. The D gene is left open where the match is weak. Clone sizes are given selectively: once, few, many, or a class where the clone is expanded.

size: once; J: TRBJ2-7; D: TRBD2; V: TRBV3-1/TRBV3-2; CDR3: CASSQGASGGEQYF; DNA: TGTGCCAGCAGCCAAGGGGCGTCGGGGGGCGAGCAGTACTTC
size: few; J: TRBJ1-6; D: -; V: TRBV5-1; CDR3: CASSSTGRPENSPLHF; DNA: TGCGCCAGCAGCTCGACAGGCCGCCCCGAAAATTCACCCCTCCACTTT
size: -; J: TRBJ1-3; D: -; V: TRBV18; CDR3: CASSPQQGNGNTIYF; DNA: TGTGCCAGCTCACCTCAACAGGGTAATGGAAACACCATATATTTT
size: -; J: TRBJ2-3; D: -; V: TRBV9; CDR3: CASSVVGSHDTQYF; DNA: TGTGCCAGCAGCGTAGTCGGGAGCCATGATACGCAGTATTTT
size: -; J: TRBJ2-3; D: TRBD2; V: TRBV3-1/TRBV3-2; CDR3: CASSQREGLATDTQYF; DNA: TGTGCCAGCAGCCAACGAGAAGGACTAGCGACAGATACGCAGTATTTT
size: -; J: TRBJ2-1; D: TRBD2; V: TRBV7-3; CDR3: CASSLRTSGTLGNEQFF; DNA: TGTGCCAGCAGCCTACGGACTAGCGGGACATTGGGCAATGAGCAGTTCTTC
size: -; J: TRBJ2-7; D: TRBD1; V: TRBV7-2; CDR3: CASSRTGTGVGEQYF; DNA: TGTGCCAGCAGCCGGACCGGGACAGGGGTAGGAGAGCAGTACTTC
size: -; J: TRBJ2-7; D: -; V: TRBV5-1; CDR3: CASSLKGGLSYEQYF; DNA: TGCGCCAGCAGCTTGAAGGGCGGACTCTCCTACGAGCAGTACTTC
size: -; J: TRBJ1-4; D: -; V: TRBV27; CDR3: CASSFGGTATNEKLFF; DNA: TGTGCCAGCAGTTTTGGAGGAACAGCAACTAATGAAAAACTGTTTTTT
size: -; J: TRBJ2-1; D: TRBD2; V: TRBV2; CDR3: CASSSWGLADNNEQFF; DNA: TGTGCCAGCAGCTCTTGGGGACTAGCGGATAACAATGAGCAGTTCTTC
size: -; J: TRBJ1-6; D: -; V: TRBV2; CDR3: CASSVAGNNSPLHF; DNA: TGTGCCAGCAGTGTCGCAGGGAATAATTCACCCCTCCACTTT
size: -; J: TRBJ2-3; D: -; V: TRBV3-1/TRBV3-2; CDR3: CASSQIERGGSDTQYF; DNA: TGTGCCAGCAGCCAAATTGAGAGGGGAGGATCAGATACGCAGTATTTT
size: -; J: TRBJ2-1; D: TRBD1; V: TRBV9; CDR3: CASTSGTVYNEQFF; DNA: TGTGCCAGCACGTCCGGGACAGTCTACAATGAGCAGTTCTTC
size: -; J: TRBJ1-3; D: -; V: TRBV14; CDR3: CASSPWAASGNTIYF; DNA: TGTGCCAGCAGCCCATGGGCCGCCTCTGGAAACACCATATATTTT
size: -; J: TRBJ2-1; D: -; V: TRBV27; CDR3: CASTSSSSYNEQFF; DNA: TGTGCCAGCACCTCGAGTAGCTCCTACAATGAGCAGTTCTTC
size: -; J: TRBJ1-6; D: TRBD1; V: TRBV7-3; CDR3: CASNYSRDSNSPLHF; DNA: TGTGCCAGCAACTATAGCCGGGACAGTAATTCACCCCTCCACTTT
size: once; J: TRBJ2-7; D: -; V: TRBV27; CDR3: CASSTRPELTYEQYF; DNA: TGTGCCAGCAGTACCCGGCCAGAACTAACCTACGAGCAGTACTTC
size: -; J: TRBJ2-4; D: -; V: TRBV2; CDR3: CASSEVPYQNIQYF; DNA: TGTGCCAGCAGTGAAGTCCCCTACCAAAACATTCAGTACTTC
size: -; J: TRBJ1-2; D: -; V: TRBV7-2; CDR3: CASSEGSAGRYGYTF; DNA: TGTGCCAGCAGCGAAGGGTCGGCAGGGCGCTATGGCTACACCTTC
size: -; J: TRBJ1-2; D: TRBD1; V: TRBV2; CDR3: CASSEVQGASYGYTF; DNA: TGTGCCAGCAGTGAAGTCCAGGGGGCTTCCTATGGCTACACCTTC
size: -; J: TRBJ2-1; D: TRBD2; V: TRBV29-1; CDR3: CSVEGGTSGIRIKFF; DNA: TGCAGCGTTGAAGGGGGGACTAGCGGGATCCGAATTAAGTTCTTC
size: once; J: TRBJ2-5; D: TRBD2; V: TRBV19; CDR3: CASSVASGGTQYF; DNA: TGTGCCAGTAGCGTCGCTAGCGGGGGAACCCAGTACTTC
size: -; J: TRBJ2-3; D: -; V: TRBV29-1; CDR3: CSVEGAITDTQYF; DNA: TGCAGCGTTGAAGGGGCTATCACAGATACGCAGTATTTT
size: -; J: TRBJ1-5; D: TRBD1; V: TRBV4-1; CDR3: CASSQSGQGIQPQHF; DNA: TGCGCCAGCAGCCAATCGGGACAGGGGATTCAGCCCCAGCATTTT
size: -; J: TRBJ2-2; D: TRBD2; V: TRBV19; CDR3: CATLRTSGRGNTGELFF; DNA: TGTGCCACCCTACGGACTAGCGGGAGGGGCAACACCGGGGAGCTGTTTTTT
size: few; J: TRBJ2-7; D: TRBD2; V: TRBV7-8; CDR3: CASSLVSGLAFYEQYF; DNA: TGTGCCAGCAGCTTAGTATCGGGACTAGCGTTCTACGAGCAGTACTTC
size: -; J: TRBJ2-5; D: TRBD2; V: TRBV28; CDR3: CASSLGSGGGQETQYF; DNA: TGTGCCAGCAGTTTAGGGTCGGGAGGGGGCCAAGAGACCCAGTACTTC
size: -; J: TRBJ1-1; D: TRBD1; V: TRBV14; CDR3: CASSQVKGAEAFF; DNA: TGTGCCAGCAGCCAAGTTAAGGGGGCGGAAGCTTTCTTT
size: -; J: TRBJ2-5; D: TRBD2; V: TRBV4-1; CDR3: CASSHLGGADETQYF; DNA: TGCGCCAGCAGCCATTTGGGAGGGGCCGACGAGACCCAGTACTTC
size: -; J: TRBJ1-2; D: -; V: TRBV27; CDR3: CASSTGGEGYTF; DNA: TGTGCCAGCAGTACAGGCGGAGAGGGCTACACCTTC
size: -; J: TRBJ1-2; D: -; V: TRBV29-1; CDR3: CSVVGGREDYGYTF; DNA: TGCAGCGTTGTGGGCGGCAGGGAGGACTATGGCTACACCTTC
size: few; J: TRBJ1-2; D: TRBD1; V: TRBV6-6; CDR3: CASTIRGQTIYGYTF; DNA: TGTGCCAGCACCATAAGGGGACAGACGATCTATGGCTACACCTTC
size: few; J: TRBJ1-3; D: -; V: TRBV5-1; CDR3: CASSLDGSGNTIYF; DNA: TGCGCCAGCAGCTTGGACGGCTCTGGAAACACCATATATTTT
size: -; J: TRBJ2-5; D: -; V: TRBV3-1/TRBV3-2; CDR3: CASSQDLLGEETQYF; DNA: TGTGCCAGCAGCCAAGATCTGCTAGGGGAAGAGACCCAGTACTTC
size: -; J: TRBJ2-7; D: TRBD2; V: TRBV10-3; CDR3: CAISEAAQRGTYEQYF; DNA: TGTGCCATCAGTGAGGCCGCCCAGCGGGGAACCTACGAGCAGTACTTC
size: -; J: TRBJ1-6; D: -; V: TRBV28; CDR3: CASSYDTSPLHF; DNA: TGTGCCAGCAGCTATGACACCTCACCCCTCCACTTT
size: -; J: TRBJ1-1; D: -; V: TRBV2; CDR3: CASSFSTEAFF; DNA: TGTGCCAGCAGCTTCAGTACTGAAGCTTTCTTT
size: once; J: TRBJ2-3; D: TRBD2; V: TRBV20-1; CDR3: CSASWTSGRSDTQYF; DNA: TGCAGTGCTAGTTGGACTAGCGGGAGATCGGATACGCAGTATTTT
size: -; J: TRBJ1-6; D: TRBD1; V: TRBV6-1; CDR3: CASSEDTGGWGPLHF; DNA: TGTGCCAGCAGTGAAGATACAGGGGGGTGGGGACCCCTCCACTTT
size: -; J: TRBJ1-4; D: -; V: TRBV19; CDR3: CASTGTLPNEKLFF; DNA: TGTGCCAGTACCGGGACATTACCGAATGAAAAACTGTTTTTT
size: once; J: TRBJ1-5; D: -; V: TRBV4-1; CDR3: CASSQEFNSNQPQHF; DNA: TGCGCCAGCAGCCAGGAGTTTAATAGCAATCAGCCCCAGCATTTT